The source of this T cell receptor beta chain is a study of Tregs in tolerant kidney transplant recipients. Overall study findings and caveats: Biological reproducibility was not directly addressed, but technical replication error appeared minimal.

Profiled with immunoSEQ multiplex PCR; TCRdb holds only in-frame clones, not every one. The sample carries 98,000 or so clones, 85% to 90% recorded once. Trimming removed 0 bases from V and 5 bases from J; junction bases left unmatched: 9. Germline V gene sequence: CDR1 SGHRS, CDR2 YFSETQ. The CDR3 totals 17 residues. A word on this clone: What it binds is unknown.

CD4+CD25+CD127- Tregs, CD4+CD25- non-Tregs, CD4 and CD8 cells were sorted. The starting material was CD4+ T cells from blood, obtained before the transplant. This TCR came from a human donor who received a combined kidney and bone marrow transplant. The chain couples TRBV5-1 to TRBJ2-5; 11 nucleotides agree with TRBD2. CDR3 bases: TGCGCCAGCAGCTTGGGGCCTAGCGGGGGGTCGGACGAGACCCAGTACTTC. Its translation: CASSLGPSGGSDETQYF. Supplemented by reference TRBV5-1 and TRBJ2-5, the full variable domain reads KAGVTQTPRYLIKTRGQQVTLSCSPISGHRSVSWYQQTPGQGLQFLFEYFSETQRNKGNFPGRFSGRQFSNSRSEMNVSTLELGDSALYLCASSLGPSGGSDETQYFGPGTRLLVL.